This T cell receptor (beta chain) emerged from a study of shared clonotypes between healthy human individuals. Study context: Donors consisted of two women and a few men between 18 and 49.

V gave up 4 bases and J gave up 0 bases; unmatched junction bases: 2. The CDR3 runs to 15 residues. Germline CDR1 and CDR2: SGHDT and YYEEEE. Unsorted PBMC replicate PCRs used 300 ng DNA, tens of thousands of T cell genomes. Authors' methods: ImmunoSEQ yielded junction-only sequences lacking quality scores, so filtering differed. The protocol was immunoSEQ multiplex PCR, while the TCRdb copy is restricted to in-frame clones and leaves out a portion. The DNA was the basis for D and trimming; V, J and clone size are from that table. The table includes about 560,000 clones, around 78% detected once. This rearrangement joins TRBV5-6 to TRBJ2-1; 9 bases match TRBD2. The sequenced material came from PBMCs. The TCR sequence derives from a woman aged 40 to 49 in good health. Some clones in this sample may be carry-over from other donors' samples. CDR3 sequence: CASSPSGTSYNEQFF. Here the CDR3 DNA reads TGTGCCAGCAGCCCTAGCGGGACCTCCTACAATGAGCAGTTCTTC.